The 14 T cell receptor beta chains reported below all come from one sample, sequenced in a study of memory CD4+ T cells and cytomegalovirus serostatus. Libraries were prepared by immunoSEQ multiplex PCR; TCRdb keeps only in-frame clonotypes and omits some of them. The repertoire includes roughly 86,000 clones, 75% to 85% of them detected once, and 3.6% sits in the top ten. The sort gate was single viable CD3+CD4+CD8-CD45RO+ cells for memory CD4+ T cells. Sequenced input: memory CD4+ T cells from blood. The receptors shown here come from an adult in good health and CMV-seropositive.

The CDR3 loop is CASSLAGGLETQYF. CDR3 sequence (DNA): TGTGCCAGCAGCTTAGCGGGAGGTCTGGAGACCCAGTACTTC. The V call is TRBV7-9, the J call TRBJ2-5; D perhaps matches TRBD2 (6 bases). The CDR3 extends over 14 amino acids. Germline V CDR1 and CDR2: SEHNR, FQNEAQ (reference sequence). V was clipped by 0 bases and J by 5 bases, with 10 bases between them.

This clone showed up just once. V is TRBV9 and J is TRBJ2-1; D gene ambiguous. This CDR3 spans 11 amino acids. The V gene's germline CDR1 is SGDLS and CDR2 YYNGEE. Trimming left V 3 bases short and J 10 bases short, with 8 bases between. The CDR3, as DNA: TGTGCCAGCAGCGCCCAAGAGGAGCAGTTCTTC. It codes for CASSAQEEQFF.

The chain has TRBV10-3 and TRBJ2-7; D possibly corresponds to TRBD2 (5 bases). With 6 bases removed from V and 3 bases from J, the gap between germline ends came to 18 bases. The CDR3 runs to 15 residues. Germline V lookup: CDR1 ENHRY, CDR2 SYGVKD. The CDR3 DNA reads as TGTGCCATCAGCGCGGGTTGGGGTAATCTCTACGAGCAGTACTTC. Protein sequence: CAISAGWGNLYEQYF.

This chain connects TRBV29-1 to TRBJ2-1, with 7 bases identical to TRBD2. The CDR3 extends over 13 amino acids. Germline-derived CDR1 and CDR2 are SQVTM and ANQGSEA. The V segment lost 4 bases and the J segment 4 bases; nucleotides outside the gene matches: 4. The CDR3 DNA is TGCAGCGTTGTACGGGACTATTACAATGAGCAGTTCTTC. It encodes CSVVRDYYNEQFF.

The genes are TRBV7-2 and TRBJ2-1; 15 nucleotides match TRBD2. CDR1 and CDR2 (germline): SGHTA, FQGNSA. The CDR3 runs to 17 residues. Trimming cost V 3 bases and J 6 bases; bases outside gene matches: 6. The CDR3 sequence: CASSFGLAGGPGNEQFF. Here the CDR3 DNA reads TGTGCCAGCAGCTTCGGACTAGCGGGAGGGCCGGGCAATGAGCAGTTCTTC.

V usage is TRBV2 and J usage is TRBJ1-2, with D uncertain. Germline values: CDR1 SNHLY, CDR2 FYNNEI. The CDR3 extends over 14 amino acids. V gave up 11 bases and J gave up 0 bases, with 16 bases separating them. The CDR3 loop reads CAGRTSSSNYGYTF. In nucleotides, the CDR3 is TGTGCCGGAAGGACGTCTAGCTCTAACTATGGCTACACCTTC. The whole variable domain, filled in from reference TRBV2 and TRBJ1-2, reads EPEVTQTPSHQVTQMGQEVILRCVPISNHLYFYWYRQILGQKVEFLVSFYNNEISEKSEIFDDQFSVERPDGSNFTLKIRSTKLEDSAMYFCAGRTSSSNYGYTFGSGTRLTVV.

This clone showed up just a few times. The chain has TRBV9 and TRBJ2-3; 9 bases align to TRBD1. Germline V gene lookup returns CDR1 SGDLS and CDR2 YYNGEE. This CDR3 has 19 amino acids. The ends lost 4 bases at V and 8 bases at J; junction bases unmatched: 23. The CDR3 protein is CASSPRGTGWREGWGTQYF. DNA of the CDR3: TGTGCCAGCAGCCCTCGGGGGACAGGGTGGAGAGAGGGTTGGGGTACGCAGTATTTT.

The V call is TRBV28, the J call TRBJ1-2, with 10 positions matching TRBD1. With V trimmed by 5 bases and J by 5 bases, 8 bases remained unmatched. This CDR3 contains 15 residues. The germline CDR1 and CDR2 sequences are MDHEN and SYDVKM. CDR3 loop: CASSTQRTGGYGYTF. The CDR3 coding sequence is TGTGCCAGCAGTACCCAAAGGACAGGGGGATATGGCTACACCTTC.

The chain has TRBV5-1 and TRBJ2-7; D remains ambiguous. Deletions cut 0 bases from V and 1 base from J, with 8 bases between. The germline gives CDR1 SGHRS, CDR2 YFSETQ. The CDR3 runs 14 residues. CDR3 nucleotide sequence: TGCGCCAGCAGCTTGGCCCCCGGATCCTACGAGCAGTACTTC. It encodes CASSLAPGSYEQYF.

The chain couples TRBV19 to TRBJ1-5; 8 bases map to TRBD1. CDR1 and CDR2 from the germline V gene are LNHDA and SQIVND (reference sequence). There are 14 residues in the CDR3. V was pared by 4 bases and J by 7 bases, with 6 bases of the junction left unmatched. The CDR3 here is CASSKTGAGQPQHF. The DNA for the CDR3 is TGTGCCAGTAGTAAGACAGGGGCTGGGCAGCCCCAGCATTTT.

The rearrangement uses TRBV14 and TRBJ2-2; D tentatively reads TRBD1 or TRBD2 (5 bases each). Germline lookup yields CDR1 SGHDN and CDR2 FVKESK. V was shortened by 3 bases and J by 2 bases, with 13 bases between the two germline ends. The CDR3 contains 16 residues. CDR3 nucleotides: TGTGCCAGCAGCCAGAGGGGCGGGCGAAACACCGGGGAGCTGTTTTTT. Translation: CASSQRGGRNTGELFF.

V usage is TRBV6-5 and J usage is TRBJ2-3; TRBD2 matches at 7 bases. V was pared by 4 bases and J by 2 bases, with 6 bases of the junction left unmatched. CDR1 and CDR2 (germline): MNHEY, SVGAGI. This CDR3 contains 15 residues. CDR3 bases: TGTGCCAGCAGTTTGGCGGGAGCGGACACAGATACGCAGTATTTT. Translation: CASSLAGADTDTQYF.

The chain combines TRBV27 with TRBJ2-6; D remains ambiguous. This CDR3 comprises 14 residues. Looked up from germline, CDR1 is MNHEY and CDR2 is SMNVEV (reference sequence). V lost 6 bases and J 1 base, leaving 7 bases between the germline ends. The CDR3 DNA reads TGTGCCAGCAGACCGCTTTCTGGGGCCAACGTCCTGACTTTC. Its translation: CASRPLSGANVLTF.

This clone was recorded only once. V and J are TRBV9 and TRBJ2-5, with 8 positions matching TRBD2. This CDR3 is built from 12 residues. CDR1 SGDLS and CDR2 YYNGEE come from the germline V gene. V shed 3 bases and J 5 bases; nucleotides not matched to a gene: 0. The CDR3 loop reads CASSAGGETQYF. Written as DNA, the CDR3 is TGTGCCAGCAGCGCGGGGGGGGAGACCCAGTACTTC.